This T cell receptor (beta chain) was documented in a study of blood T cell repertoires in COVID-19. On the study more broadly: The origin of the acute and convalescent COVID-19 samples was the United States, Italy and Spain.

Germline V CDR1 and CDR2: MGHDK, SYGVNS. This CDR3 is 14 amino acids long. The V end was cut by 3 bases, the J end by 4 bases, with 12 bases between. Original handling: Amplification with reference gene primers provided the estimates of nucleated cell counts. TCRdb's copy holds only in-frame clones and misses some; the assay was immunoSEQ multiplex PCR. The D gene and trimming were derived from the DNA, and the V and J assignments and clone size from that table. The repertoire includes around 200,000 clones, 83% of them detected once, and 2% to 3% sits in the top ten. Sequencing was done on a sample of peripheral blood. The source of this sequence is a middle-aged woman with active or convalescent COVID-19. The chain combines TRBV25-1 with TRBJ1-2; possibly TRBD1 for D (6 bases). CDR3 bases: TGTGCCAGCAGTGACAGGGGAATTGCCTATGGCTACACCTTC. Its translation is CASSDRGIAYGYTF.